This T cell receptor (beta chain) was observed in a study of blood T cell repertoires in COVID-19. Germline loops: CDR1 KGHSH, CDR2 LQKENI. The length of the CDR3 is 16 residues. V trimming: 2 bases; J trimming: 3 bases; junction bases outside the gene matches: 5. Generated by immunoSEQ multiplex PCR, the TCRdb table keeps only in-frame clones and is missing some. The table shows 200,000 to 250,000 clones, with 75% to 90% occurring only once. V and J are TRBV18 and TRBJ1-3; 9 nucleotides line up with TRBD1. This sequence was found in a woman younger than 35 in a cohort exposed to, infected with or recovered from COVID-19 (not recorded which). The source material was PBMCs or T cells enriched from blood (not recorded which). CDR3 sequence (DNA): TGTGCCAGCTCACCAGGAACAGGGGGCGATGGAAACACCATATATTTT. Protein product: CASSPGTGGDGNTIYF.